This T cell receptor beta chain was observed in a study of Tregs in tolerant kidney transplant recipients. Regarding the study as a whole: Validation in larger populations is needed because few patients were studied. No direct test of biological reproducibility was done here. Donor-specific Treg expansion exceeded global Treg expansion in tolerant patients, suggesting antigen drive.

Comment on this clone: The antigen is undetermined. The read halts 3 residues ahead of the CDR3 end, with the missing end drawn from the germline J gene.

The data were produced by immunoSEQ multiplex PCR, yet TCRdb's version contains in-frame clones alone and is incomplete. This table holds 50,000 to 65,000 clones. CDR1 SGHRS and CDR2 YFSETQ come from the germline V gene. The CDR3 covers 15 residues. Trimming removed 0 bases from V and 3 bases from J; junction bases left unmatched: 3. This clonotype originated in a human donor who received a combined kidney and bone marrow transplant. This chain uses TRBV5-1 with TRBJ2-1; TRBD1 matches 7 bases. The source was CD4+ T cells from blood, collected before the transplant. CDR3 sequence reads: CASSLEGQYYNEQFF. CDR3 bases read: TGCGCCAGCAGCTTGGAGGGACAGTACTACAATGAG.